A single sample is the source of the 16 T cell receptor beta chains below, sequenced in a study of blood T cell repertoires in COVID-19. Here immunoSEQ multiplex PCR was the method, and the copy in TCRdb shows in-frame clones only, minus some. Among 150,000 to 200,000 clones listed, roughly nine tenths were seen once. Sequenced material: peripheral blood. The receptor set was obtained from a young man with acute or convalescent COVID-19.

In this sample, this clone turned up once. This chain links TRBV7-7 with TRBJ2-1; D call uncertain. V shed 0 bases and J shed 4 bases, with 4 bases lying between them. The CDR3 extends over 13 amino acids. Germline CDR1 is SSHAT and CDR2 is FNYEAQ (reference sequence). CDR3 loop: CASSLALYNEQFF. The DNA for the CDR3 is TGTGCCAGCAGCTTAGCACTGTACAATGAGCAGTTCTTC.

The chain couples TRBV9 to TRBJ1-6; D ambiguous. V was cut by 5 bases and J by 0 bases, with 9 bases left in between. CDR3 length equals 15 residues. Germline V gives CDR1 SGDLS, CDR2 YYNGEE. The CDR3 nucleotides read TGTGCCAGCAGAACGGACTCCTCCTATAATTCACCCCTCCACTTT. It yields the protein CASRTDSSYNSPLHF.

The CDR3 loop is CASSARQGSSYGYTF. CDR3 in DNA: TGTGCCAGCAGCGCCAGACAGGGTAGTAGCTATGGCTACACCTTC. This chain joins TRBV14 and TRBJ1-2; 7 nucleotides agree with TRBD1. Germline V gene lookup returns CDR1 SGHDN and CDR2 FVKESK. With V trimmed by 5 bases and J by 4 bases, 10 bases remained unmatched. This CDR3 contains 15 residues.

The chain links TRBV27 to TRBJ1-1; D unresolved. CDR1 MNHEY and CDR2 SMNVEV come from the germline V gene (reference sequence). The CDR3 spans 13 residues. V lost 3 bases and J lost 5, with 10 bases in between. Written as DNA, the CDR3 is TGTGCCAGCAGTTTGGGCCTTTGGACTGAAGCTTTCTTT. Its protein is CASSLGLWTEAFF.

V is TRBV6-5 and J is TRBJ2-3; 9 bases match TRBD2. V trimming: 6 bases; J trimming: 6 bases; junction bases outside the gene matches: 4. The CDR3 spans 13 residues. Germline lookup yields CDR1 MNHEY and CDR2 SVGAGI. CDR3: CASSPTSGDTQYF. CDR3 DNA: TGTGCCAGCAGCCCCACTAGCGGGGATACGCAGTATTTT.

V gene TRBV2 combines with J gene TRBJ2-6; D ambiguous. The V end was cut by 2 bases, the J end by 2 bases, with 7 bases between. The CDR3 covers 15 residues. CDR1 is SNHLY and CDR2 is FYNNEI in the germline V gene. This chain's CDR3 is CASSENSPGANVLTF. The CDR3 DNA sequence: TGTGCCAGCAGTGAAAATAGCCCTGGGGCCAACGTCCTGACTTTC. The entire variable domain, with the rest obtained from reference TRBV2 and TRBJ2-6, is as follows: EPEVTQTPSHQVTQMGQEVILRCVPISNHLYFYWYRQILGQKVEFLVSFYNNEISEKSEIFDDQFSVERPDGSNFTLKIRSTKLEDSAMYFCASSENSPGANVLTFGAGSRLTVL.

This clone was counted a few times. The chain uses TRBV4-2 and TRBJ2-3; 9 nucleotides agree with TRBD2. The CDR3 runs to 17 residues. J lost 2 bases, V lost 0 bases, and 6 bases had no gene match. The germline V gene encodes CDR1 LGHNA and CDR2 YNFKEQ. CDR3 amino acids: CASSQDRAGGPTDTQYF. The CDR3 DNA sequence: TGTGCCAGCAGCCAAGATCGGGCGGGGGGGCCCACAGATACGCAGTATTTT.

V is TRBV19 and J is TRBJ1-5; D is ambiguous. The germline V gene encodes CDR1 LNHDA and CDR2 SQIVND (reference sequence). Trimming pared 4 bases from V and 5 bases from J, leaving 21 bases between. There are 17 residues in the CDR3. CDR3 sequence: CASSNPNSFRPYQPQHF. DNA for the CDR3: TGTGCCAGTAGTAACCCCAATAGTTTCCGCCCCTATCAGCCCCAGCATTTT.

The table lists this clone with many counts. The genes are TRBV10-3 and TRBJ1-5; perhaps TRBD1 as D (5 bases). CDR3 length: 14 residues. The V end lost 6 bases, the J end lost 4 bases, and 13 bases lay between the germline ends. The germline gives CDR1 ENHRY, CDR2 SYGVKD. CDR3 nucleotides: TGTGCCATCAGGGGGGTCGGGGGGAATCAGCCCCAGCATTTT. Encoded protein: CAIRGVGGNQPQHF.

This clone is a singleton in its sample. The V call is TRBV2, the J call TRBJ2-3; 8 bases are a match to TRBD1. Germline assignment: CDR1 SNHLY and CDR2 FYNNEI. V gave up 6 bases and J gave up 0 bases; unmatched junction bases: 5. The CDR3 covers 15 residues. The CDR3 sequence: CASRWGQASTDTQYF. CDR3 nucleotides: TGTGCCAGCAGATGGGGACAGGCTAGCACAGATACGCAGTATTTT.

In its sample, this clone was seen once. The chain uses TRBV6-5 and TRBJ2-5; 8 bases map to TRBD1. Germline CDR1 and CDR2: MNHEY and SVGAGI. This CDR3 has 14 residues. J lost 4 bases, V lost 10 bases, and 11 bases had no gene match. CDR3 in DNA: TGTGCCACTAAGAGGACAGGGCCGGGAGAGACCCAGTACTTC. This encodes CATKRTGPGETQYF.

V is TRBV7-2 and J is TRBJ2-7; 10 bases match TRBD1. Germline CDR1 and CDR2: SGHTA and FQGNSA. The CDR3 spans 15 residues. Trimming cost V 5 bases and J 2 bases; bases outside gene matches: 6. The CDR3, as DNA: TGTGCCAGCAGCGCCTCGGGACAGGGGACCTACGAGCAGTACTTC. This encodes CASSASGQGTYEQYF.

The V and J genes are TRBV5-5 and TRBJ1-6, with 9 bases matching TRBD1. The CDR3 totals 15 residues. V lost 2 bases, J lost 6 bases, and 3 bases stayed unmatched. Germline values: CDR1 SGHKS, CDR2 YYEKEE (reference sequence). Here the CDR3 reads CASSLWTGVNSPLHF. CDR3 coding DNA: TGTGCCAGCAGCTTATGGACAGGGGTTAATTCACCCCTCCACTTT. Variable domain in full (rest from reference TRBV5-5 and TRBJ1-6): DAGVTQSPTHLIKTRGQQVTLRCSPISGHKSVSWYQQVLGQGPQFIFQYYEKEERGRGNFPDRFSARQFPNYSSELNVNALLLGDSALYLCASSLWTGVNSPLHFGNGTRLTVT.

This sequence joins TRBV4-1 and TRBJ1-1, with unresolved D. The germline CDR1 and CDR2 sequences are MGHRA and YSYEKL. The CDR3 extends over 14 amino acids. V lost 4 bases and J lost 3, with 12 bases in between. The CDR3 region is CASSLSAIDTEAFF. CDR3 in DNA: TGCGCCAGCAGCCTCTCCGCGATCGACACTGAAGCTTTCTTT.

CDR3 loop: CASSPGTLLRVLTF. The CDR3 DNA sequence: TGTGCCAGCAGCCCCGGGACACTCCTGCGGGTCCTGACTTTC. This chain links TRBV21-1 with TRBJ2-6; the DNA was not used to check the table's D call, TRBD1. TRBV21-1 is deemed a pseudogene. This CDR3 region has 14 residues.

This chain links TRBV7-9 with TRBJ1-4; 10 nucleotides align to TRBD1. Trimming cost V 5 bases and J 8 bases; bases outside gene matches: 8. CDR1 and CDR2 (germline): SEHNR, FQNEAQ (reference sequence). The CDR3 totals 15 residues. The CDR3 nucleotides are TGTGCCAGCAGCACCGACAGGGGGCTGAGGGAAAAACTGTTTTTT. Protein product: CASSTDRGLREKLFF. Looking up the rest from reference TRBV7-9 and TRBJ1-4 gives the full variable domain: DTGVSQNPRHKITKRGQNVTFRCDPISEHNRLYWYRQTLGQGPEFLTYFQNEAQLEKSRLLSDRFSAERPKGSFSTLEIQRTEQGDSAMYLCASSTDRGLREKLFFGSGTQLSVL.